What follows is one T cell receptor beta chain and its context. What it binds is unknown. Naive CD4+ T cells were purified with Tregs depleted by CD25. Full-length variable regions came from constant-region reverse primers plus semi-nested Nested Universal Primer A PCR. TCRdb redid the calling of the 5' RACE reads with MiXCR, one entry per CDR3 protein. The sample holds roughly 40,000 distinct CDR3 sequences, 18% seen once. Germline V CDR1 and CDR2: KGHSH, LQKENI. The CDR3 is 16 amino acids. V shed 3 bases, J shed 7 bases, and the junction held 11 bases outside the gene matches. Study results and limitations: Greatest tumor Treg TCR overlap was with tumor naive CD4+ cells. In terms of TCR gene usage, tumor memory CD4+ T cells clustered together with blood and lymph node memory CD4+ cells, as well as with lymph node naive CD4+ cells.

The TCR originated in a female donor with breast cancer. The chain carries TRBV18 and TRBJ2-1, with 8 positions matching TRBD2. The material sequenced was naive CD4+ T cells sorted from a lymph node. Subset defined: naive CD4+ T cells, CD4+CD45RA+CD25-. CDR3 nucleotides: TGTGCCAGCTCACCCGGGGGCCTAGCGGGCGGAAATGAGCAGTTCTTC. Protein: CASSPGGLAGGNEQFF.